This TCR beta chain was obtained from a study of T-cell memory formation after mild COVID-19. The CDR3 contains 16 residues. Trimming cost V 3 bases and J 3 bases, with 18 bases left between them. Germline values: CDR1 SEHNR, CDR2 FQNEAQ (reference sequence). TCRdb re-called the 5' RACE reads through MiXCR, storing one row per CDR3 protein. Of 120,000 or so distinct CDR3 sequences listed, approximately 16% are singletons. This clonotype appeared a few times. The gene calls are TRBV7-9 and TRBJ2-7; D possibly corresponds to TRBD2 (5 bases). Input material: PBMCs or a T cell subset sorted from them (not recorded which). This sequence originates from an adult woman who had mild COVID-19 (a few samples of this study predate the infection). Cell type and time point are not known. CDR3 bases: TGTGCCAGCAGCTTCCCGACTGGAGGTTCTTTCTACGAGCAGTACTTC. Its translation is CASSFPTGGSFYEQYF.